These 4 T cell receptor beta chains share one sample of origin, sequenced in a study of patients and donors after allogeneic stem cell transplantation. TCRdb reprocessed the RT-PCR reads via MiXCR and lists one record per CDR3 protein. The sample has roughly 230,000 distinct CDR3 sequences, 14% seen once. The sequenced sample was blood, either unsorted or a sorted T cell fraction (not recorded which). The receptor source for this set is a human donor who was either an allogeneic HSCT recipient or a stem cell or donor lymphocyte infusion donor (not recorded which). It is not recorded whose cells these are; they may come from a transplant donor.

This clonotype was found many times. The chain joins TRBV2 to TRBJ2-1, with 9 bases fitting TRBD1. V shed 10 bases, J shed 4 bases, and the junction held 8 bases outside the gene matches. The V gene's germline CDR1 is SNHLY and CDR2 FYNNEI. The CDR3 length is 14 residues. CDR3 region: CATTPGQGYNEQFF. DNA for the CDR3: TGTGCCACAACCCCGGGACAGGGATACAATGAGCAGTTCTTC.

The chain combines TRBV5-1 with TRBJ1-2, with 7 bases identical to TRBD1. This CDR3 contains 15 residues. In germline, CDR1 is SGHRS, CDR2 YFSETQ. Trimming removed 2 bases from V and 2 bases from J; junction bases left unmatched: 6. The CDR3 spells CASSFLAGGNYGYTF. The DNA of the CDR3 is TGCGCCAGCAGCTTTCTGGCAGGGGGGAACTATGGCTACACCTTC.

The chain is built from TRBV7-6 and TRBJ1-1; 8 positions match TRBD1. J lost 6 bases, V lost 4 bases, and 10 bases had no gene match. The CDR3 is made up of 15 amino acids. Germline values: CDR1 SGHVS, CDR2 FNYEAQ. CDR3 amino acids: CASSYLGQGRAEAFF. The CDR3 bases are TGTGCCAGCAGCTATCTAGGACAGGGACGGGCTGAAGCTTTCTTT.

The V and J genes are TRBV29-1 and TRBJ1-2; tentatively, D is TRBD1 (5 bases). The CDR3 runs 10 residues. Trimming cost V 7 bases and J 13 bases, with 16 bases left between them. Per germline, CDR1 SQVTM and CDR2 ANQGSEA. CDR3 in amino acids: CSAETDMGTF. The CDR3 DNA follows: TGCAGCGCTGAGACAGACATGGGCACCTTC. Together with reference TRBV29-1 and TRBJ1-2, the CDR3 gives the full variable domain: SAVISQKPSRDICQRGTSLTIQCQVDSQVTMMFWYRQQPGQSLTLIATANQGSEATYESGFVIDKFPISRPNLTFSTLTVSNMSPEDSSIYLCSAETDMGTFGSGTRLTVV.